A single sample gave rise to the 27 T cell receptor beta chains below, sequenced in a study of T-cell memory formation after mild COVID-19. From the 5' RACE reads, TCRdb called clonotypes with MiXCR, one entry per CDR3 protein. Here the sample spans about 470,000 distinct CDR3 sequences, roughly 18% being singletons. The sequenced sample consisted of PBMCs or a T cell subset sorted from them (not recorded which). The receptor set was obtained from an adult woman who had mild COVID-19 (a few samples of this study predate the infection). Cell type and time point are not known.

Concerning this clonotype itself: This clone may be a read error of a much larger clone one base away. The V call is TRBV7-8, the J call TRBJ1-1; TRBD1 matches at 8 bases. The V gene's germline CDR1 is SGHVS and CDR2 FQNEAQ. The CDR3 loop spans 14 amino acids. CDR3: CSSSFGQGRTEAFF. In nucleotides, the CDR3 is TGTTCCAGCAGCTTCGGACAGGGCCGAACTGAAGCTTTCTTT.

The V gene is TRBV20-1, the J gene TRBJ1-1; perhaps TRBD1 as D (6 bases). The CDR3 is made up of 16 amino acids. Per germline, CDR1 DFQATT and CDR2 SNEGSKA (reference sequence). Deletions cut 1 base from V and 5 bases from J, with 20 bases between. This chain's CDR3 is CSARAAGVRGGTEAFF. The CDR3 DNA sequence: TGCAGTGCTAGAGCAGCAGGGGTCCGGGGGGGGACTGAAGCTTTCTTT.

This clonotype was counted only a few times. The chain links TRBV7-9 to TRBJ2-3, with D perhaps matching TRBD2 (6 bases). The CDR3 covers 17 residues. From germline, CDR1 is SEHNR and CDR2 FQNEAQ (reference sequence). The ends were cut back, 3 bases at V and 2 bases at J, with 18 bases in the middle. In DNA form, the CDR3 reads TGTGCCAGCAGCTTTTACGGGCGGGGAAGCGTCACAGATACGCAGTATTTT. This sequence encodes CASSFYGRGSVTDTQYF. Using reference TRBV7-9 and TRBJ2-3 for the parts outside the CDR3, the full variable domain is DTGVSQNPRHKITKRGQNVTFRCDPISEHNRLYWYRQTLGQGPEFLTYFQNEAQLEKSRLLSDRFSAERPKGSFSTLEIQRTEQGDSAMYLCASSFYGRGSVTDTQYFGPGTRLTVL.

This clonotype was picked up many times. This rearrangement joins TRBV12-3 or TRBV12-4 to TRBJ2-7, with TRBD1 matching over 8 bases. CDR3 size: 12 residues. J gave up 7 bases and V 6 bases, and 5 bases lay outside the gene matches. As DNA, the CDR3 is TGTGCCAGCAGCCAGGGGGCGGGGGAGCAGTACTTC. This gives the protein CASSQGAGEQYF.

This clonotype has more than one count but fewer than ten. This chain joins TRBV3-1 and TRBJ2-5; 9 bases line up with TRBD2. This CDR3 has 15 amino acids. Germline values: CDR1 LGHDT, CDR2 YNNKEL (reference sequence). Trimming removed 0 bases from V and 5 bases from J; junction bases left unmatched: 4. The chain's CDR3 is CASSQERGGRETQYF. CDR3 DNA sequence: TGTGCCAGCAGCCAAGAGCGGGGGGGCCGGGAGACCCAGTACTTC.

The gene calls are TRBV6-5 and TRBJ2-3, with unresolved D. CDR3 length equals 13 residues. The germline V gene has CDR1 MNHEY and CDR2 SVGAGI. Trimming removed 6 bases at V and 2 bases at J, with 9 bases between. CDR3 residues: CASRVRSTDTQYF. DNA of the CDR3: TGTGCCAGCAGGGTTAGATCCACAGATACGCAGTATTTT.

This chain joins TRBV20-1 and TRBJ2-7; tentatively, D is TRBD1 or TRBD2 (6 bases each). This CDR3 is 14 amino acids long. In germline, CDR1 is DFQATT, CDR2 SNEGSKA (reference sequence). The V gene lost 6 bases and the J gene lost 4 bases, with 19 bases spanning the gap. The CDR3 protein is CSAAGGQTRYEQYF. CDR3 DNA sequence: TGCAGTGCGGCCGGGGGCCAGACCAGGTACGAGCAGTACTTC.

This chain uses TRBV27 with TRBJ2-3; possible D gene TRBD2, 6 bases. V was cut by 5 bases and J by 1 base, with 13 bases left in between. CDR1 and CDR2 (germline): MNHEY, SMNVEV (reference sequence). This CDR3 is built from 15 residues. As DNA, the CDR3 is TGTGCCAGCAGTCCTCTAGCGTATGGCACAGATACGCAGTATTTT. Amino acids: CASSPLAYGTDTQYF.

The sample holds many counts of this clonotype. The chain is built from TRBV12-3 or TRBV12-4 and TRBJ2-7, with D hard to call. V was clipped by 6 bases and J by 0 bases, with 6 bases between them. The CDR3 totals 12 residues. DNA of the CDR3: TGTGCCAGCAGAACATCCTCCTACGAGCAGTACTTC. This sequence encodes CASRTSSYEQYF.

This clonotype came up a few times. V is TRBV7-8 and J is TRBJ2-3; the match to TRBD2 covers 10 bases. This CDR3 has 15 amino acids. CDR1 and CDR2 (germline): SGHVS, FQNEAQ. The ends lost 5 bases at V and 6 bases at J; junction bases unmatched: 8. CDR3 nucleotides: TGTGCCAGCAGCCCCCAGCGGGGGGGCCGTGATACGCAGTATTTT. Amino acid sequence: CASSPQRGGRDTQYF.

V is TRBV3-1 and J is TRBJ2-7; 12 bases are a match to TRBD2. After removal of 0 bases from V and 4 bases from J, the junction contained 4 bases not matched to a gene. The germline V gene encodes CDR1 LGHDT and CDR2 YNNKEL (reference sequence). CDR3 length equals 16 residues. CDR3 loop: CASSQDRGLAGYEQYF. DNA for the CDR3: TGTGCCAGCAGCCAAGATAGAGGACTAGCGGGGTACGAGCAGTACTTC.

The genes are TRBV29-1 and TRBJ2-1; D call uncertain. Deletions cut 0 bases from V and 6 bases from J, with 9 bases between. Germline V gene sequence: CDR1 SQVTM, CDR2 ANQGSEA. The CDR3 has 13 amino acids. The CDR3 DNA reads as TGCAGCGTTGAAGAAGAAGGGCCCAATGAGCAGTTCTTC. It translates to CSVEEEGPNEQFF.

This clonotype occurred a few times. The chain links TRBV3-1 to TRBJ1-4; 9 bases map to TRBD1. The CDR3 is 16 residues long. V lost 4 bases to trimming and J lost 5 bases; unmatched junction nucleotides: 8. The germline V gene encodes CDR1 LGHDT and CDR2 YNNKEL (reference sequence). The chain's CDR3 is CASSLVLGQGNEKLFF. In nucleotides, the CDR3 is TGTGCCAGCAGCCTCGTCCTCGGACAGGGGAATGAAAAACTGTTTTTT. Full variable domain (missing parts from reference TRBV3-1 and TRBJ1-4): DTAVSQTPKYLVTQMGNDKSIKCEQNLGHDTMYWYKQDSKKFLKIMFSYNNKELIINETVPNRFSPKSPDKAHLNLHINSLELGDSAVYFCASSLVLGQGNEKLFFGSGTQLSVL.

The chain employs TRBV3-1 and TRBJ1-4; D gene ambiguous. V lost 3 bases to trimming and J lost 8 bases, with 10 bases between them. Germline assignment: CDR1 LGHDT and CDR2 YNNKEL (reference sequence). The CDR3 runs to 13 residues. The CDR3 coding sequence is TGTGCCAGCAGCCAGACTGCCTGGGAAAAACTGTTTTTT. Protein product: CASSQTAWEKLFF.

This clonotype was detected only a few times. This chain links TRBV6-5 with TRBJ2-7, with D unresolved. The CDR3 sequence is 14 residues long. The V end lost 6 bases, the J end lost 2 bases, and 14 bases lay between the germline ends. Germline CDR1 and CDR2: MNHEY and SVGAGI. The CDR3 sequence: CASRSWTGTYEQYF. In DNA form, the CDR3 reads TGTGCCAGCAGATCTTGGACGGGCACCTACGAGCAGTACTTC.

The V call is TRBV4-1, the J call TRBJ1-2; no firm D call. The V end was cut by 5 bases, the J end by 6 bases, with 13 bases between. CDR1 is MGHRA and CDR2 is YSYEKL in the germline V gene. This CDR3 region has 13 residues. CDR3 protein: CASSDDGRNGYTF. The DNA of the CDR3 is TGCGCCAGCAGCGACGACGGACGTAATGGCTACACCTTC.

The chain has TRBV24-1 and TRBJ2-1, with TRBD2 matching over 8 bases. This CDR3 contains 16 residues. V lost 1 base to trimming and J lost 7 bases; unmatched junction nucleotides: 8. CDR1 and CDR2 (germline): KGHDR, SFDVKD. The CDR3 sequence: CATSDLSGGRRNEQFF. Written as DNA, the CDR3 is TGTGCCACCAGTGATTTAAGCGGCGGGAGGAGGAATGAGCAGTTCTTC.

The chain carries TRBV11-2 and TRBJ1-2, with 8 positions matching TRBD1. The CDR3 contains 15 residues. Trimming at V came to 5 bases and at J to 4 bases, leaving 9 bases not matched to a gene. The germline V gene encodes CDR1 SGHAT and CDR2 FQNNGV. The DNA for the CDR3 is TGTGCCAGCAGCCTCGCGGACAGGGCTGGCTATGGCTACACCTTC. It specifies CASSLADRAGYGYTF.

The V gene is TRBV5-1, the J gene TRBJ1-2; TRBD1 agrees at 8 bases. Germline loops: CDR1 SGHRS, CDR2 YFSETQ. Trimming cost V 4 bases and J 2 bases; bases outside gene matches: 10. This CDR3 spans 16 amino acids. This CDR3 is CASSGPDRARNYGYTF. In DNA, the CDR3 is TGCGCCAGCAGCGGGCCGGACAGGGCAAGGAACTATGGCTACACCTTC.

This clonotype was seen a few times. As DNA, the CDR3 is TGTGCCAGCAGCCAGAGACAGACTACTGAAGCTTTCTTT. This codes for CASSQRQTTEAFF. The gene calls are TRBV14 and TRBJ1-1; D might be TRBD1 (5 bases). Germline CDR1 SGHDN, CDR2 FVKESK. The CDR3 has 13 residues. V lost 3 bases and J lost 5, with 10 bases in between.

The J gene is TRBJ1-1, the V gene TRBV9, with 7 bases that match TRBD1. The CDR3 is made up of 16 amino acids. CDR1 and CDR2 (germline): SGDLS, YYNGEE. V gave up 4 bases and J gave up 3 bases; unmatched junction bases: 12. In nucleotides, the CDR3 is TGTGCCAGCAGCACCTTGGACAGGTTCGGGGACACTGAAGCTTTCTTT. It translates to CASSTLDRFGDTEAFF. The full variable domain, with the rest looked up from reference TRBV9 and TRBJ1-1, is DSGVTQTPKHLITATGQRVTLRCSPRSGDLSVYWYQQSLDQGLQFLIQYYNGEERAKGNILERFSAQQFPDLHSELNLSSLELGDSALYFCASSTLDRFGDTEAFFGQGTRLTVV.

The genes are TRBV7-9 and TRBJ1-2; 12 bases agree with TRBD1. CDR3 size: 14 residues. The germline V gene encodes CDR1 SEHNR and CDR2 FQNEAQ (reference sequence). The J segment lost 6 bases and the V segment lost 5 bases, leaving 4 bases of the junction unmatched. CDR3 in amino acids: CASSPGTGGDGYTF. CDR3 in DNA: TGTGCCAGCAGCCCGGGGACAGGGGGCGATGGCTACACCTTC. The full variable domain, in which reference TRBV7-9 and TRBJ1-2 provide the parts outside the CDR3, is DTGVSQNPRHKITKRGQNVTFRCDPISEHNRLYWYRQTLGQGPEFLTYFQNEAQLEKSRLLSDRFSAERPKGSFSTLEIQRTEQGDSAMYLCASSPGTGGDGYTFGSGTRLTVV.

This clonotype was observed a few times. The chain uses TRBV7-2 and TRBJ1-5, with D maybe TRBD1 (6 bases). The germline V and J ends were trimmed by 1 base and 3 bases, with 10 bases remaining between them. Germline assignment: CDR1 SGHTA and CDR2 FQGNSA. The CDR3 has 15 amino acids. The CDR3 DNA follows: TGTGCCAGCAGCTTAGGAATGGGGGCCAATCAGCCCCAGCATTTT. This codes for CASSLGMGANQPQHF.

This clonotype was observed a few times. This chain's CDR3 is CASSDRGPYNEQFF. CDR3 DNA: TGTGCCAGCAGCGACAGGGGGCCCTACAATGAGCAGTTCTTC. The chain uses TRBV11-2 and TRBJ2-1; 10 bases line up with TRBD1. CDR1 is SGHAT, CDR2 FQNNGV, per germline. This CDR3 region has 14 residues. The V segment lost 5 bases and the J segment 2 bases; nucleotides outside the gene matches: 0.

The J gene is TRBJ1-1, the V gene TRBV19; no reliable D call. Trimming cost V 1 base and J 4 bases, with 13 bases left between them. CDR1 LNHDA and CDR2 SQIVND come from the germline V gene (reference sequence). This CDR3 comprises 15 residues. The CDR3 DNA follows: TGTGCCAGTAGTATAGTGGGCGTTTTGGGCACTGAAGCTTTCTTT. Its translation: CASSIVGVLGTEAFF. Based on the CDR3 plus reference TRBV19 and TRBJ1-1, the full variable domain is DGGITQSPKYLFRKEGQNVTLSCEQNLNHDAMYWYRQDPGQGLRLIYYSQIVNDFQKGDIAEGYSVSREKKESFPLTVTSAQKNPTAFYLCASSIVGVLGTEAFFGQGTRLTVV.

This clonotype came up a few times. The chain joins TRBV20-1 to TRBJ2-1; the match to TRBD2 covers 7 bases. Germline V CDR1 and CDR2: DFQATT, SNEGSKA (reference sequence). Unmatched junction bases numbered 8, after V lost 5 bases and J lost 4 bases. The length of the CDR3 is 14 residues. The CDR3 here is CSASAGVDYNEQFF. The CDR3 DNA sequence: TGCAGTGCTTCTGCGGGGGTTGATTACAATGAGCAGTTCTTC.

Only a few counts were recorded for this clonotype. The V gene is TRBV2, the J gene TRBJ2-2; TRBD1 or TRBD2 may be the D gene (5 bases each). The V and J ends lost 8 bases and 4 bases respectively, with 14 bases between them. Per the germline V gene, CDR1 is SNHLY and CDR2 is FYNNEI. This CDR3 region has 14 residues. The CDR3, as DNA: TGTGCCAGCGGGGCCCAGCGGAGCACCGGGGAGCTGTTTTTT. Translation gives CASGAQRSTGELFF.